The 8 T cell receptor beta chains reported below all come from one sample, sequenced in a study of T-cell memory formation after mild COVID-19. In TCRdb, the 5' RACE reads were re-called with MiXCR into one record per CDR3 protein. The data hold about 300,000 distinct CDR3 sequences, with roughly a fifth observed a single time. Sequencing was performed on PBMCs or a T cell subset sorted from them (not recorded which). The receptors here all came from a man between 18 and 35 years old who had mild COVID-19 (a few samples of this study predate the infection). Cell type and time point are not known.

The V call is TRBV4-1, the J call TRBJ2-7, with 7 nucleotides matching TRBD1. Germline trimming cut 2 bases from V and 3 bases from J; bases unmatched to any gene: 7. From germline, CDR1 is MGHRA and CDR2 YSYEKL. The CDR3 covers 15 residues. CDR3 sequence: CASSQTTGQNYEQYV. In DNA, the CDR3 is TGCGCCAGCAGCCAAACGACGGGACAGAACTACGAGCAGTACGTC.

The chain carries TRBV4-3 and TRBJ1-4; D might be TRBD1 (5 bases). The V end was cut by 3 bases, the J end by 9 bases, with 20 bases between. The CDR3 consists of 16 residues. Germline assignment: CDR1 LGHNA and CDR2 YSLEER. The CDR3 region is CASSHGSGQGSKKLFF. CDR3 coding DNA: TGCGCCAGCAGCCATGGGAGCGGGCAGGGTTCTAAAAAACTGTTTTTT.

The V and J genes are TRBV30 and TRBJ2-5; 9 nucleotides match TRBD2. Germline CDR1 is GTSNPN and CDR2 is SVGIG (reference sequence). V gave up 3 bases and J gave up 2 bases; unmatched junction bases: 10. The CDR3 is 16 residues long. CDR3 DNA sequence: TGTGCCTGGAGCCCCCCGGGTCTAGCGGGGCAAGAGACCCAGTACTTC. Translated, it gives CAWSPPGLAGQETQYF.

The chain links TRBV4-3 to TRBJ1-1; a weak D match, TRBD1 (5 bases). The CDR3 is made up of 13 amino acids. V gave up 2 bases and J gave up 6 bases, with 10 bases separating them. Germline V CDR1 and CDR2: LGHNA, YSLEER. Written as DNA, the CDR3 is TGCGCCAGCAGCCAACAGGGTTACGCTGAAGCTTTCTTT. Amino acids: CASSQQGYAEAFF.

Only a few counts were recorded for this clonotype. The V gene is TRBV15, the J gene TRBJ2-5; 9 bases fit TRBD1. CDR1 and CDR2 from the germline V gene are LNHNV and YYDKDF (reference sequence). This CDR3 region has 17 residues. The trim removed 3 bases at V and 4 bases at J, leaving 12 bases unmatched. The DNA for the CDR3 is TGTGCCACCAGCAGGCATAGACCCGGGACAGGGTTAGAGACCCAGTACTTC. Translation gives CATSRHRPGTGLETQYF.

This chain uses TRBV7-9 with TRBJ1-2; TRBD1 agrees at 8 bases. This CDR3 region has 15 residues. J was trimmed by 3 bases and V by 2 bases; bases with no gene match: 5. Germline-derived CDR1 and CDR2 are SEHNR and FQNEAQ (reference sequence). CDR3 DNA sequence: TGTGCCAGCAGCTTATTGACAGGGGAGGACTATGGCTACACCTTC. This translates into CASSLLTGEDYGYTF.

The table lists this clonotype with many counts. The chain has TRBV18 and TRBJ2-7; D unresolved. CDR1 and CDR2 (germline): KGHSH, LQKENI. The V end lost 0 bases, the J end lost 0 bases, and 6 bases lay between the germline ends. CDR3 length: 14 residues. This CDR3 reads CASSPPYTSYEQYF. As DNA, the CDR3 is TGTGCCAGCTCACCACCTTACACCTCCTACGAGCAGTACTTC. Looking up the rest from reference TRBV18 and TRBJ2-7 gives the full variable domain: NAGVMQNPRHLVRRRGQEARLRCSPMKGHSHVYWYRQLPEEGLKFMVYLQKENIIDESGMPKERFSAEFPKEGPSILRIQQVVRGDSAAYFCASSPPYTSYEQYFGPGTRLTVT.

V is TRBV25-1 and J is TRBJ2-5, with TRBD2 as a possible D gene (6 bases). The CDR3 is 14 amino acids. Trimming took off 1 base at V and 2 bases at J, with 8 bases between the two ends. Germline V CDR1 and CDR2: MGHDK, SYGVNS. The CDR3 DNA reads as TGTGCCAGCAGTGAATTTGCGGGACAAGAGACCCAGTACTTC. This encodes CASSEFAGQETQYF.